The T cell receptor beta chain under discussion was sequenced for a study of cytomegalovirus exposure and HLA in healthy donors. Regarding the study as a whole: In a later analysis, parvovirus B19, influenza, CMV and Epstein-Barr virus appeared linked to several top co-occurrence clusters. Compared with the roughly 670-donor mean, an Asian-associated ancestry cluster reportedly had fewer N-insertions, according to a later analysis.

Trimming took 4 bases from V and 2 from J, leaving 7 bases between them. CDR1 and CDR2 (germline): WNHNN, SYGVQD (reference sequence). The CDR3 is made up of 13 amino acids. The PCR was carried out with 60 Vbeta primers and 13 Jbeta primers. Sequencing used immunoSEQ multiplex PCR; TCRdb keeps in-frame clones, though not all of them. The sample lists more than 110,000 clones, approximately 73% seen once, with around 1.4% in the top ten. Worth noting for this clone: Its antigen is not known.

Healthy donors of bone marrow made up the group. The sequenced material came from PBMCs. The sequence derives from a woman in her thirties or forties in good health and CMV-seronegative. The chain is built from TRBV10-1 and TRBJ2-3; D is possibly TRBD1 (5 bases). CDR3 in DNA: TGCGCCAGCAGTGCACAGGTCACAGATACGCAGTATTTT. It yields the protein CASSAQVTDTQYF.